This entry features one T cell receptor (beta chain) sequence. The assay was immunoSEQ multiplex PCR, and TCRdb's table has in-frame clones only and misses some. The sample comprises more than 40,000 clones, around 83% of which are singletons, and under 4% rests with the top ten. V was trimmed by 5 bases and J by 9 bases, leaving 22 bases between them. The CDR3 length is 15 residues. Germline CDR1 is MNHEY and CDR2 is SMNVEV (reference sequence). These data are taken from a study of blood T cell repertoires in COVID-19. This clonotype originated in a woman aged 45-65 years who had recovered from COVID-19. The chain carries TRBV27 and TRBJ2-5; no clear D gene. Input material: PBMCs or T cells enriched from blood (not recorded which). CDR3 protein: CASSPIGQPNQAQYF. CDR3 nucleotides: TGTGCCAGCAGTCCCATAGGTCAACCCAACCAGGCCCAGTACTTC.